The 22 T cell receptor beta chains given below trace back to one sample, sequenced in a study of T cells in Graves' hyperthyroidism and ophthalmopathy. RNA transcripts provided the source from which TCR beta CDR3 regions were amplified. In the first-round RT-PCR of the TCR CDR3, the HTBI primer set was used. TCRdb processed the multiplex PCR reads anew with MiXCR; each CDR3 protein has one entry. This repertoire shows about 300,000 distinct CDR3 sequences, roughly 15% found once; its top ten account for around 35%. The specimen sequenced was blood. These TCRs come from a man in his thirties or forties with Graves' hyperthyroidism.

The rearrangement joins TRBV4-2 to TRBJ2-7; possibly TRBD2 for D (5 bases). The CDR3 runs to 10 residues. Per the germline V gene, CDR1 is LGHNA and CDR2 is YNFKEQ. Between the trimmed V and J ends, which lost 7 bases and 5 bases, there was a span of 6 bases. CDR3 region: CASKRDEQYF. In DNA form, the CDR3 reads TGTGCCAGCAAGAGGGACGAGCAGTACTTC.

The sample holds many counts of this clonotype. The chain carries TRBV7-3 and TRBJ2-1; TRBD2 aligns across 14 bases. V gave up 4 bases and J gave up 12 bases; unmatched junction bases: 5. The CDR3 covers 14 residues. The germline CDR1 and CDR2 sequences are SGHTA and FQGTGA. The CDR3 DNA reads as TGTGCCAGCAGCTCTGGGACTAGCGGGAGTTCGCAGTTCTTC. Translation: CASSSGTSGSSQFF. The variable domain in full, completed from reference TRBV7-3 and TRBJ2-1, reads GAGVSQTPSNKVTEKGKYVELRCDPISGHTALYWYRQSLGQGPEFLIYFQGTGAADDSGLPNDRFFAVRPEGSVSTLKIQRTERGDSAVYLCASSSGTSGSSQFFGPGTRLTVL.

This clonotype has a count of ten or more. The chain joins TRBV6-1 to TRBJ2-1; D is ambiguous. The V and J ends lost 6 bases and 0 bases respectively, with 12 bases between them. This CDR3 has 15 residues. From germline, CDR1 is MNHNS and CDR2 SASEGT. In nucleotides, the CDR3 is TGTGCCAGCAGCCCTTTAGAAAGCTCCTACAATGAGCAGTTCTTC. As protein: CASSPLESSYNEQFF.

Notes on this clonotype: Germline is not matched at one junction end, which may reflect a read error. V is TRBV20-1 and J is TRBJ1-5; TRBD1 aligns across 10 bases. Germline CDR1 and CDR2: DFQATT and SNEGSKA (reference sequence). The CDR3 covers 15 residues. Written as DNA, the CDR3 is TGCAGTGTGACAGGGGGCGGGAGGAGCAATCAGCCCCAGCCTTTT. Protein sequence: CSVTGGGRSNQPQPF.

This chain joins TRBV7-9 and TRBJ2-5, with 8 nucleotides matching TRBD1. Germline lookup yields CDR1 SEHNR and CDR2 FQNEAQ (reference sequence). The CDR3 loop spans 15 amino acids. Trimming removed 5 bases from V and 2 bases from J; junction bases left unmatched: 7. CDR3 sequence: CASSLTGGSQETQYF. The CDR3 DNA sequence: TGTGCCAGCAGCCTAACAGGGGGGAGTCAAGAGACCCAGTACTTC.

This clonotype appeared many times. The rearrangement uses TRBV24-1 and TRBJ2-1; TRBD2 agrees at 9 bases. This CDR3 comprises 16 residues. Germline CDR1 and CDR2: KGHDR and SFDVKD. V lost 4 bases, J lost 6 bases, and 9 bases stayed unmatched. The CDR3, as DNA: TGTGCCACCAGTGACACCCGGACTAGCGCGATCAATGAGCAGTTCTTC. This codes for CATSDTRTSAINEQFF.

The rearrangement links TRBV20-1 to TRBJ2-7; D gene ambiguous. CDR1 and CDR2 (germline): DFQATT, SNEGSKA (reference sequence). CDR3 length equals 14 residues. V lost 3 bases and J lost 0, with 12 bases in between. The CDR3 bases are TGCAGTGCTAGTCTTCTGGGCGGCTCCTACGAGCAGTACTTC. This codes for CSASLLGGSYEQYF.

The chain has TRBV20-1 and TRBJ2-5; D uncertain. CDR3 size: 11 residues. The V end was cut by 5 bases, the J end by 5 bases, with 9 bases between. Germline values: CDR1 DFQATT, CDR2 SNEGSKA (reference sequence). CDR3 amino acids: CSASTQETQYF. The CDR3 nucleotides read TGCAGTGCTTCAACCCAGGAGACCCAGTACTTC.

This clonotype has a count of ten or more. The genes are TRBV5-1 and TRBJ1-2; D is unresolved. Germline CDR1 SGHRS, CDR2 YFSETQ. This CDR3 spans 13 amino acids. The V gene lost 0 bases and the J gene lost 8 bases, with 11 bases spanning the gap. CDR3 sequence: CASSLEGGDGYTF. The CDR3, as DNA: TGCGCCAGCAGCTTGGAGGGCGGCGACGGCTACACCTTC.

This clonotype was detected many times. This rearrangement joins TRBV3-1 to TRBJ2-7; 12 bases agree with TRBD1. V dropped 4 bases and J dropped 7; count of bases not matched to a gene: 11. This CDR3 spans 16 amino acids. The germline gives CDR1 LGHDT, CDR2 YNNKEL (reference sequence). The CDR3 nucleotides are TGTGCCAGCAGCCCCCCCCCGGGACAGGGGGCATATGAGCAGTACTTC. Its translation is CASSPPPGQGAYEQYF.

The chain has TRBV20-1 and TRBJ2-2, with D possibly matching TRBD2 (6 bases). V lost 0 bases to trimming and J lost 6 bases, with 17 bases between them. Germline V CDR1 and CDR2: DFQATT, SNEGSKA (reference sequence). The length of the CDR3 is 16 residues. The CDR3 bases are TGCAGTGCTAGAGATCAGGCTCTCGGGGGTGCCGGGGAGCTGTTTTTT. Protein sequence: CSARDQALGGAGELFF.

This clonotype was observed at least ten times. This chain connects TRBV2 to TRBJ2-2; tentatively, D is TRBD2 (5 bases). The CDR3 has 16 amino acids. Trimming removed 4 bases from V and 0 bases from J, with 12 bases in between. The germline CDR1 and CDR2 sequences are SNHLY and FYNNEI. This CDR3 reads CASSGETNTNTGELFF. CDR3 DNA sequence: TGTGCCAGCAGTGGGGAGACCAATACGAACACCGGGGAGCTGTTTTTT.

This clonotype was picked up many times. The chain couples TRBV30 to TRBJ2-1, with TRBD1 matching over 7 bases. In germline, CDR1 is GTSNPN, CDR2 SVGIG (reference sequence). With 6 bases clipped from V and 9 bases from J, the junction kept 11 bases outside the gene matches. The CDR3 consists of 13 residues. The CDR3 coding sequence is TGTGCCTGTATTCAAGTGACAGGGCTTGAGCAGTTCTTC. This codes for CACIQVTGLEQFF.

This clonotype occurred a few times. Germline and junction disagree at one end, which may indicate a read error. The chain combines TRBV11-2 with TRBJ2-6, with 7 bases that match TRBD1. CDR3 size: 17 residues. CDR1 is SGHAT, CDR2 FQNNGV, per germline. The DNA of the CDR3 is TGTGCCAGCAGATTAGGGACAGAATTTACTGGGGCCAACGTCCTGACTTTC. Translating it yields CASRLGTEFTGANVLTF. The variable domain in full, with the rest retrieved from reference TRBV11-2 and TRBJ2-6, is EAGVAQSPRYKIIEKRQSVAFWCNPISGHATLYWYQQILGQGPKLLIQFQNNGVVDDSQLPKDRFSAERLKGVDSTLKIQPAKLEDSAVYLCASRLGTEFTGANVLTFGAGSRLTVL.

The rearrangement uses TRBV29-1 and TRBJ2-1; either TRBD1 or TRBD2 may fit D (6 bases each). Per the germline V gene, CDR1 is SQVTM and CDR2 is ANQGSEA. This CDR3 region has 15 residues. V lost 5 bases and J lost 6, with 20 bases in between. The CDR3 here is CSVKVMDGGGNEQFF. The CDR3 DNA follows: TGCAGCGTTAAGGTCATGGACGGAGGGGGCAATGAGCAGTTCTTC.

Regarding this clonotype: A much bigger clone sits one base away, suggesting this may be a read error. The chain employs TRBV5-1 and TRBJ2-2, with D possibly being TRBD2 (6 bases). The CDR3 spans 14 residues. Germline assignment: CDR1 SGHRS and CDR2 YFSETQ. CDR3 in DNA: TGTACCAGCAGCTTCCGGGAGCAGACCGGGGAGCTGTTTTTT. This gives the protein CTSSFREQTGELFF.

This chain joins TRBV7-9 and TRBJ2-7; D is possibly TRBD1 (5 bases). The ends were cut back, 5 bases at V and 3 bases at J, with 14 bases in the middle. Germline CDR1 SEHNR, CDR2 FQNEAQ (reference sequence). CDR3 length: 14 residues. The DNA of the CDR3 is TGTGCCAGCAGCCTTAACTGGGGCGACTACGAGCAGTACTTC. Residues: CASSLNWGDYEQYF.

Only a few counts were recorded for this clonotype. V is TRBV15 and J is TRBJ2-3, with D uncertain. This CDR3 is built from 17 residues. V shed 0 bases and J shed 0 bases, with 13 bases lying between them. The germline V gene encodes CDR1 LNHNV and CDR2 YYDKDF (reference sequence). The DNA of the CDR3 is TGTGCCACCAGCAGAGATTTGGTCCACTTAAGCACAGATACGCAGTATTTT. Protein: CATSRDLVHLSTDTQYF.

This clonotype has a count of ten or more. The rearrangement uses TRBV7-3 and TRBJ1-1; D unresolved. Germline CDR1 reads SGHTA; CDR2 reads FQGTGA. Trimming took off 3 bases at V and 1 base at J, with 9 bases between the two ends. This CDR3 has 14 amino acids. In nucleotides, the CDR3 is TGTGCCAGCAGCTTGTTAGGGTCGAACACTGAAGCTTTCTTT. This sequence encodes CASSLLGSNTEAFF. Filled out from reference TRBV7-3 and TRBJ1-1, the complete variable domain reads GAGVSQTPSNKVTEKGKYVELRCDPISGHTALYWYRQSLGQGPEFLIYFQGTGAADDSGLPNDRFFAVRPEGSVSTLKIQRTERGDSAVYLCASSLLGSNTEAFFGQGTRLTVV.

This clonotype was counted only a few times. The chain has TRBV6-4 and TRBJ1-6, with no clear D. The CDR3 has 14 amino acids. Per germline, CDR1 MRHNA and CDR2 SNTAGT. V was shortened by 5 bases and J by 5 bases, with 10 bases between the two germline ends. DNA for the CDR3: TGTGCCAGCAGTTACGTCGGAGATAATTCACCCCTCCACTTT. It yields the protein CASSYVGDNSPLHF.

The sample holds many counts of this clonotype. The chain links TRBV30 to TRBJ1-3; 7 bases map to TRBD1. Germline-derived CDR1 and CDR2 are GTSNPN and SVGIG (reference sequence). The CDR3 length is 13 residues. V trimming: 5 bases; J trimming: 3 bases; junction bases outside the gene matches: 4. CDR3 sequence: CAWATGLGNTIYF. The CDR3 DNA reads as TGTGCCTGGGCGACAGGGCTTGGAAACACCATATATTTT. Using reference TRBV30 and TRBJ1-3 for the parts outside the CDR3, the full variable domain is SQTIHQWPATLVQPVGSPLSLECTVEGTSNPNLYWYRQAAGRGLQLLFYSVGIGQISSEVPQNLSASRPQDRQFILSSKKLLLSDSGFYLCAWATGLGNTIYFGEGSWLTVV.

V usage is TRBV6-2 or TRBV6-3 and J usage is TRBJ2-3; 9 nucleotides line up with TRBD2. This CDR3 has 16 amino acids. Trimming at V came to 0 bases and at J to 4 bases, leaving 5 bases not matched to a gene. Germline V gives CDR1 MNHEY, CDR2 SVGEGT. In DNA, the CDR3 is TGTGCCAGCAGTTACTCGATCCGGACTAGCGCAGATACGCAGTATTTT. Translated: CASSYSIRTSADTQYF.